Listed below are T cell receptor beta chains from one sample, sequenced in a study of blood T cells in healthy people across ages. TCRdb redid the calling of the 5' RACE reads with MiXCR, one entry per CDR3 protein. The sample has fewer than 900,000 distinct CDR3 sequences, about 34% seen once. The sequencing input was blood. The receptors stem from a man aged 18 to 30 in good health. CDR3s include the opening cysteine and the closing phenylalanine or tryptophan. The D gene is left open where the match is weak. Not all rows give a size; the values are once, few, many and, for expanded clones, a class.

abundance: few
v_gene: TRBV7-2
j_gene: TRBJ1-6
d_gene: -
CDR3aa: CASSSGPDNSPLHF
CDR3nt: TGTGCCAGCAGCTCGGGACCGGACAATTCACCCCTCCACTTT

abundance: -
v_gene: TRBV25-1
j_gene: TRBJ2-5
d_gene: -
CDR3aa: CASSEPAGAQETQYF
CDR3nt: TGTGCCAGCAGTGAACCGGCAGGTGCACAAGAGACCCAGTACTTC

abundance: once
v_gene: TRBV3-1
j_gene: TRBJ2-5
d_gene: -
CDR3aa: CASSQTGSVQYF
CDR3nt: TGTGCCAGCAGCCAAACTGGGAGTGTGCAGTACTTC

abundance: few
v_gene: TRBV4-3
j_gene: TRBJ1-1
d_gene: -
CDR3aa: CASSQYTAASNTEAFF
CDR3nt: TGCGCCAGCAGCCAATACACGGCAGCCAGTAACACTGAAGCTTTCTTT

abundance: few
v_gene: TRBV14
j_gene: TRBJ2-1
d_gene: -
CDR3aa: CASSQIPWRGGYNEQFF
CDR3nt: TGTGCCAGCAGCCAAATCCCCTGGCGGGGCGGCTACAATGAGCAGTTCTTC

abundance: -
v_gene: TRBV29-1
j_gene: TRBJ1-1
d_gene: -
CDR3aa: CSVDGGGTEAFF
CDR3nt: TGCAGCGTTGACGGGGGAGGAACTGAAGCTTTCTTT

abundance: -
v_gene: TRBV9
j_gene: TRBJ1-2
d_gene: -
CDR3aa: CASSVDSRNDYGYTF
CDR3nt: TGTGCCAGCAGCGTAGATTCAAGGAACGACTATGGCTACACCTTC

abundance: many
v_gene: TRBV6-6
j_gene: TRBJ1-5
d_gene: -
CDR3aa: CAHGVNNQPQHF
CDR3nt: TGTGCCCACGGGGTTAACAATCAGCCCCAGCATTTT

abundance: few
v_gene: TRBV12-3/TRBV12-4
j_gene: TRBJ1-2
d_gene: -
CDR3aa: CASSQTDMGYDYTF
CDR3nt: TGTGCCAGCAGTCAGACGGACATGGGCTATGACTACACCTTC

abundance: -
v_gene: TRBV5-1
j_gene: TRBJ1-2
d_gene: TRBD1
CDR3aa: CANSGTGGRNYGYTF
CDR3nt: TGCGCCAACAGCGGAACAGGGGGGCGTAACTATGGCTACACCTTC

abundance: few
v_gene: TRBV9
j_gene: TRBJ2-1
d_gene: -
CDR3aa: CASSVLVGDNEQFF
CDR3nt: TGTGCCAGCAGCGTATTGGTAGGGGACAATGAGCAGTTCTTC